Each of the 8 T cell receptor beta chains below was sequenced from the same sample in a study of T cell repertoires in cytomegalovirus infection. TCRdb re-derived calls from the reads in MiXCR, one entry per CDR3 protein. The repertoire consists of roughly 640,000 distinct CDR3 sequences, with about 24% occurring once and the leading ten covering around 8%. The sample taken for sequencing was CD8+ T cells from PBMCs. Receptor source: a human donor in good health (CMV status not recorded). Some clones in this sample may be carry-over from other donors' samples.

This clonotype was picked up a small number of times. The gene calls are TRBV7-9 and TRBJ1-2; D unclear. V lost 11 bases and J lost 8, with 18 bases in between. The CDR3 is 12 residues long. Germline V CDR1 and CDR2: SEHNR, FQNEAQ (reference sequence). For the CDR3, the DNA is TGTGCCGAAGAAGGTCGCCAAGGGGGCTACACCTTC. This codes for CAEEGRQGGYTF.

V gene TRBV14 combines with J gene TRBJ2-7; D perhaps matches TRBD1 (5 bases). Trimming cost V 8 bases and J 3 bases, with 11 bases left between them. The CDR3 is 12 amino acids. Germline-derived CDR1 and CDR2 are SGHDN and FVKESK. CDR3 DNA: TGTGCCAGCCGGGCGACAGACTACGAGCAGTACTTC. This codes for CASRATDYEQYF.

This chain uses TRBV20-1 with TRBJ1-1; D not certain. Trimming stripped 3 bases from V and 7 bases from J, with 3 bases between. This CDR3 contains 9 residues. Germline V lookup: CDR1 DFQATT, CDR2 SNEGSKA (reference sequence). This chain's CDR3 is CSARGEAFF. Here the CDR3 DNA reads TGCAGTGCTAGGGGTGAAGCTTTCTTT.

This clonotype showed up just a few times. This sequence joins TRBV27 and TRBJ2-3; the match to TRBD2 covers 7 bases. Germline V CDR1 and CDR2: MNHEY, SMNVEV (reference sequence). CDR3 size: 15 residues. V dropped 7 bases and J dropped 2; count of bases not matched to a gene: 9. The CDR3 loop is CASTPWGGTTDTQYF. DNA for the CDR3: TGTGCCAGCACCCCCTGGGGGGGGACCACAGATACGCAGTATTTT.

The chain employs TRBV6-2 or TRBV6-3 and TRBJ2-3, with D hard to call. CDR1 and CDR2 from the germline V gene are MNHEY and SVGEGT. CDR3 length: 14 amino acids. Trimming took off 4 bases at V and 6 bases at J, with 14 bases between the two ends. CDR3 sequence reads: CASSSLRSWDTQYF. The CDR3 coding sequence is TGTGCCAGCAGTTCGTTAAGGTCCTGGGATACGCAGTATTTT.

A few counts support this clonotype. This sequence joins TRBV14 and TRBJ1-1, with 11 bases lining up with TRBD1. Trimming cost V 1 base and J 4 bases; bases outside gene matches: 5. Germline CDR1 and CDR2: SGHDN and FVKESK. The CDR3 loop spans 16 amino acids. CDR3 coding DNA: TGTGCCAGCAGCCAAGGTCGGACAGGGGGCTTCACTGAAGCTTTCTTT. This encodes CASSQGRTGGFTEAFF.

This clonotype was counted only a few times. The rearrangement uses TRBV9 and TRBJ2-1; D not resolved. Germline assignment: CDR1 SGDLS and CDR2 YYNGEE. This CDR3 region has 15 residues. Trimming stripped 0 bases from V and 8 bases from J, with 15 bases between. In nucleotides, the CDR3 is TGTGCCAGCAGCGTAGTCGGCCGCGGATTTGATGAGCAGTTCTTC. This codes for CASSVVGRGFDEQFF.

This clonotype was seen ten or more times. The V and J genes are TRBV12-3 or TRBV12-4 and TRBJ2-3; 7 bases are a match to TRBD2. Trimming removed 3 bases from V and 4 bases from J; junction bases left unmatched: 7. The CDR3 runs 15 residues. The DNA for the CDR3 is TGTGCCAGCAGTTTGGCGGCGGGGGACCCAGATACGCAGTATTTT. Translation: CASSLAAGDPDTQYF.